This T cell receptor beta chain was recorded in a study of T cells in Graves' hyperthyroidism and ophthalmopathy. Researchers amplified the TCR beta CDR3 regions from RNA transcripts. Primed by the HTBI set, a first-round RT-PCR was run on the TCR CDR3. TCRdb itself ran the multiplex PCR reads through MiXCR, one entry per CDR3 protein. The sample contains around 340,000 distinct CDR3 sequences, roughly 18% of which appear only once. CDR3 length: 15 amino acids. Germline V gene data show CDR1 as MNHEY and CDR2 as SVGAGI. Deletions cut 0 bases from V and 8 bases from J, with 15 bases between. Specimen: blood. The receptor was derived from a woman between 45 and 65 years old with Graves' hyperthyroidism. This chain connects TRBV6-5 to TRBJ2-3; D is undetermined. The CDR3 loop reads CASSYSGTGMGTQYF. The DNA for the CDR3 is TGTGCCAGCAGTTACTCAGGAACGGGTATGGGTACGCAGTATTTT.